The clone carrying this TCR beta chain was observed a few times. Antigen specificity is unknown. PCR primers comprised 60 Vbeta and 13 Jbeta primers. This table comes from immunoSEQ multiplex PCR, and its TCRdb copy is limited to in-frame clones, with some not included. The sample holds around 160,000 clones; 80% are singletons and the top ten take 1.5% to 2%. Trimming removed 0 bases from V and 8 bases from J, with 11 bases in between. Germline assignment: CDR1 MNHEY and CDR2 SVGAGI. The CDR3 totals 15 residues. The data were obtained in a study of cytomegalovirus exposure and HLA in healthy donors. At the time of sampling, donors were nominally healthy, though unrecorded immune exposures were likely. General study points: Productive status was seen about 87% or about 30% of the time for most TCR beta V segments in an earlier analysis. V- and J-gene trimming in TCR beta was tied to a missense DCLRE1C variant by an analysis performed later.

The V call is TRBV6-5, the J call TRBJ1-6; D is possibly TRBD1 (6 bases). This clonotype was sampled from a human donor in good health. Sequenced: PBMCs. The CDR3 sequence is CASSYSTSGDSPLHF. CDR3 in DNA: TGTGCCAGCAGTTACTCTACCTCAGGGGATTCACCCCTCCACTTT.